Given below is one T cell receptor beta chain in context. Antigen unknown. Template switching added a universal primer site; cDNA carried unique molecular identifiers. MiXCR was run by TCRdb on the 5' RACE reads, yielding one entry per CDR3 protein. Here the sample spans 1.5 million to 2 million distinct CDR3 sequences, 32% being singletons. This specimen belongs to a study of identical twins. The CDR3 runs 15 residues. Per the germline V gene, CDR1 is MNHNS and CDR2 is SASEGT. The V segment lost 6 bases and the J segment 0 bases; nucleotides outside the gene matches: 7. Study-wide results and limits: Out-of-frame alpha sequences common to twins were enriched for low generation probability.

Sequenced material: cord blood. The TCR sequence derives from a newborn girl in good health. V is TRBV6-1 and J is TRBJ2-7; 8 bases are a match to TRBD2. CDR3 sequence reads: CASSLPGGFSYEQYF. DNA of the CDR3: TGTGCCAGCAGCCTTCCGGGGGGGTTCTCCTACGAGCAGTACTTC.